The 19 T cell receptor beta chains presented below share a single source sample, sequenced in a study of shared clonotypes between healthy human individuals. Terminally differentiated effector memory CD45RA+ cells were excluded by CCR7 positive selection of CD45RO-negative cells. Profiled with immunoSEQ multiplex PCR; TCRdb holds only in-frame clones, not every one. The sample holds around 1.9 million clones, around 95% seen once. The sample consisted of naive CD8+ T cells from PBMCs. These receptors were collected from a man between 18 and 29 years old in good health. Some clones in this sample may be carry-over from other donors' samples.

Turning to this clone: Other DNA sequences in the sample encode the same CDR3. This chain uses TRBV7-9 with TRBJ1-2; D gene ambiguous. With 1 base removed from V and 5 bases from J, the gap between germline ends came to 11 bases. This CDR3 comprises 14 residues. Germline V gene data show CDR1 as SEHNR and CDR2 as FQNEAQ (reference sequence). CDR3 sequence (DNA): TGTGCCAGCAGCTTAGTAGGTACGGGGTATGGCTACACCTTC. Translation: CASSLVGTGYGYTF.

The gene calls are TRBV29-1 and TRBJ2-1; TRBD2 aligns across 9 bases. CDR3 length: 13 residues. Germline lookup yields CDR1 SQVTM and CDR2 ANQGSEA. Trimming took 4 bases from V and 5 from J; bases not matched to a gene: 3. The CDR3 sequence: CSVARGGNNEQFF. The CDR3 nucleotides are TGCAGCGTTGCGCGGGGGGGTAACAATGAGCAGTTCTTC.

This clone has a single count. This rearrangement joins TRBV15 to TRBJ2-5; 8 bases match TRBD2. Germline trimming cut 1 base from V and 4 bases from J; bases unmatched to any gene: 8. Germline V gene sequence: CDR1 LNHNV, CDR2 YYDKDF (reference sequence). The CDR3 extends over 16 amino acids. The CDR3 sequence: CATSRVIAGFPETQYF. The CDR3 region has the DNA TGTGCCACCAGCAGAGTAATAGCGGGATTCCCAGAGACCCAGTACTTC.

The chain combines TRBV18 with TRBJ2-7; no reliable D call. The germline CDR1 and CDR2 sequences are KGHSH and LQKENI. CDR3 length: 14 amino acids. The V end was cut by 3 bases, the J end by 2 bases, with 11 bases between. The CDR3 protein is CASSPPTSTYEQYF. DNA for the CDR3: TGTGCCAGCTCACCCCCGACGTCGACCTACGAGCAGTACTTC.

This sequence joins TRBV7-9 and TRBJ2-7; D is perhaps TRBD1 or TRBD2 (5 bases each). Trimming pared 3 bases from V and 0 bases from J, leaving 12 bases between. Germline lookup yields CDR1 SEHNR and CDR2 FQNEAQ (reference sequence). This CDR3 contains 15 residues. CDR3 protein: CASSFGTESSYEQYF. In DNA form, the CDR3 reads TGTGCCAGCAGCTTTGGGACGGAGAGCTCCTACGAGCAGTACTTC.

This chain links TRBV28 with TRBJ2-7; D possibly uses TRBD1 or TRBD2 (5 bases each). Trimming shortened V by 6 bases and J by 6 bases, and 18 bases separated the two germline ends. Germline V gives CDR1 MDHEN, CDR2 SYDVKM. The CDR3 consists of 14 residues. DNA for the CDR3: TGTGCCAGCAGGCTCTCAGGGAGCGAGGGCGAGCAGTACTTC. Its protein is CASRLSGSEGEQYF.

This clone appeared once. CDR3 bases: TGTGCCAGCGGACAGGGGACATACGAGCAGTACTTC. Amino acids: CASGQGTYEQYF. The J gene is TRBJ2-7, the V gene TRBV13; 9 positions agree with TRBD1. This CDR3 has 12 amino acids. V dropped 8 bases and J dropped 4; count of bases not matched to a gene: 3. CDR1 PRHDT and CDR2 FYEKMQ come from the germline V gene (reference sequence).

The chain couples TRBV7-9 to TRBJ1-5, with D perhaps matching TRBD1 (5 bases). The CDR3 length is 12 residues. V was cut by 1 base and J by 8 bases, with 6 bases left in between. Germline V gene lookup returns CDR1 SEHNR and CDR2 FQNEAQ (reference sequence). CDR3 DNA: TGTGCCAGCAGCTTAGGCAGGGAGCCCCAGCATTTT. Protein sequence: CASSLGREPQHF. Combining the CDR3 with reference TRBV7-9 and TRBJ1-5 gives the whole variable domain DTGVSQNPRHKITKRGQNVTFRCDPISEHNRLYWYRQTLGQGPEFLTYFQNEAQLEKSRLLSDRFSAERPKGSFSTLEIQRTEQGDSAMYLCASSLGREPQHFGDGTRLSIL.

On this clone: The same CDR3 arises from other DNA sequences in this sample as well. CDR3 nucleotide sequence: TGCAGCGTTGTAGGGGGGAGTGCCACTGAAGCTTTCTTT. It translates to CSVVGGSATEAFF. The chain couples TRBV29-1 to TRBJ1-1; possibly TRBD1 for D (6 bases). CDR3 length: 13 residues. V lost 4 bases and J lost 4, with 13 bases in between. CDR1 is SQVTM, CDR2 ANQGSEA, per germline.

V and J are TRBV19 and TRBJ1-1; D is unresolved. The germline V and J ends were trimmed by 2 bases and 7 bases, with 11 bases remaining between them. The germline gives CDR1 LNHDA, CDR2 SQIVND (reference sequence). The length of the CDR3 is 13 residues. CDR3: CASSIRAAREAFF. Written as DNA, the CDR3 is TGTGCCAGTAGTATAAGGGCCGCCCGTGAAGCTTTCTTT.

The rearrangement links TRBV7-8 to TRBJ2-1; D unclear. The CDR3 length is 15 residues. Germline CDR1 is SGHVS and CDR2 is FQNEAQ. V was cut by 5 bases and J by 6 bases, with 17 bases left in between. CDR3 bases: TGTGCCAGCAGCCCGTCTGGTCCATTAGGCAATGAGCAGTTCTTC. Translating it yields CASSPSGPLGNEQFF. Full variable domain (outside the CDR3, taken from reference TRBV7-8 and TRBJ2-1): GAGVSQSPRYKVAKRGQDVALRCDPISGHVSLFWYQQALGQGPEFLTYFQNEAQLDKSGLPSDRFFAERPEGSVSTLKIQRTQQEDSAVYLCASSPSGPLGNEQFFGPGTRLTVL.

There are a few counts of this clone. V and J are TRBV7-6 and TRBJ1-1; a weak D match, TRBD1 (6 bases). Germline V lookup: CDR1 SGHVS, CDR2 FNYEAQ. Deletions cut 4 bases from V and 1 base from J, with 13 bases between. The CDR3 consists of 15 residues. The CDR3 loop is CASSSQQGWNTEAFF. CDR3 DNA: TGTGCCAGCAGCTCACAACAGGGATGGAACACTGAAGCTTTCTTT. The full variable domain, completed using reference TRBV7-6 and TRBJ1-1, is GAGVSQSPRYKVTKRGQDVALRCDPISGHVSLYWYRQALGQGPEFLTYFNYEAQQDKSGLPNDRFSAERPEGSISTLTIQRTEQRDSAMYRCASSSQQGWNTEAFFGQGTRLTVV.

Here the CDR3 DNA reads TGTGCCAGTAGTATAAGGAGGCTGGCAGGCCCAGATACGCAGTATTTT. Translated: CASSIRRLAGPDTQYF. The rearrangement joins TRBV19 to TRBJ2-3, with D maybe TRBD2 (5 bases). Germline assignment: CDR1 LNHDA and CDR2 SQIVND (reference sequence). The CDR3 consists of 16 residues. The V and J ends lost 2 bases and 4 bases respectively, with 16 bases between them.

The J gene is TRBJ2-1, the V gene TRBV13; D unclear. The CDR3 loop spans 15 amino acids. The germline CDR1 and CDR2 sequences are PRHDT and FYEKMQ (reference sequence). Trimming removed 0 bases from V and 4 bases from J, with 10 bases in between. CDR3 region: CASSLGGRRYNEQFF. CDR3 nucleotide sequence: TGTGCCAGCAGCTTAGGTGGGCGCAGGTACAATGAGCAGTTCTTC.

As for this clone: Other DNA sequences in the same sample also yield this CDR3. The CDR3: CASSQGRNSYEQYF. The CDR3 DNA reads as TGTGCCAGCAGCCAAGGGAGGAATTCCTACGAGCAGTACTTC. The gene calls are TRBV14 and TRBJ2-7; D is perhaps TRBD2 (5 bases). The germline V gene encodes CDR1 SGHDN and CDR2 FVKESK. The V end lost 1 base, the J end lost 1 base, and 8 bases lay between the germline ends. The CDR3 runs 14 residues.

The chain is built from TRBV9 and TRBJ2-1; TRBD2 agrees at 11 bases. Germline V gives CDR1 SGDLS, CDR2 YYNGEE. With V trimmed by 4 bases and J by 8 bases, 14 bases remained unmatched. The CDR3 runs to 17 residues. The CDR3 sequence: CASSTNWGLAATDEQFF. The CDR3 coding sequence is TGTGCCAGCAGCACGAATTGGGGACTAGCGGCTACGGATGAGCAGTTCTTC.

The rearrangement joins TRBV30 to TRBJ2-6; 8 bases are a match to TRBD1. The junction had 5 bases not matched to a gene; V was cut back by 8 bases and J by 2 bases. CDR3 length: 14 amino acids. Per the germline V gene, CDR1 is GTSNPN and CDR2 is SVGIG (reference sequence). The CDR3 sequence is CARSTGAGANVLTF. The CDR3 nucleotides read TGTGCCAGGTCGACAGGGGCTGGGGCCAACGTCCTGACTTTC.

This chain connects TRBV11-3 to TRBJ2-1; 10 nucleotides align to TRBD2. J gave up 0 bases and V 5 bases, and 7 bases lay outside the gene matches. This CDR3 spans 17 amino acids. The germline gives CDR1 SGHNT, CDR2 YENEEA. The CDR3 nucleotides read TGTGCCAGCAGCCTGACTAGCGGGCTCGCCTCCTACAATGAGCAGTTCTTC. This gives the protein CASSLTSGLASYNEQFF.

This clone appeared a single time. This rearrangement joins TRBV5-1 to TRBJ2-7; 8 bases fit TRBD2. This CDR3 is built from 16 residues. J lost 1 base, V lost 1 base, and 7 bases had no gene match. CDR1 and CDR2 from the germline V gene are SGHRS and YFSETQ. CDR3 DNA: TGCGCCAGCAGCTTGAGCGTAAGACTAGCGTCCTACGAGCAGTACTTC. The encoded protein is CASSLSVRLASYEQYF.